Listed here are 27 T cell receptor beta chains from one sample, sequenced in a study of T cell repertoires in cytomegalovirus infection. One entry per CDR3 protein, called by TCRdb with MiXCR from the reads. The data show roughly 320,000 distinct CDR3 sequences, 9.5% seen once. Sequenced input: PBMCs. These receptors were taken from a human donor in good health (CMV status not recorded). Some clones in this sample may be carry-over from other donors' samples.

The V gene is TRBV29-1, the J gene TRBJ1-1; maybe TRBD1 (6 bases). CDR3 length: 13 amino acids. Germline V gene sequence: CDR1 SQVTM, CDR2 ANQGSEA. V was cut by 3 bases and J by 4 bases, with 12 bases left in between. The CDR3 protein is CSVDHRGATEAFF. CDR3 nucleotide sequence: TGCAGCGTTGACCACCGGGGGGCCACTGAAGCTTTCTTT.

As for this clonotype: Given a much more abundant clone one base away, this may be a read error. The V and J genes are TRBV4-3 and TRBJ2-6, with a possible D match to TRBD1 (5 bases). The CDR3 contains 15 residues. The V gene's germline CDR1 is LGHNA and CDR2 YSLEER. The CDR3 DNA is TGCGCCAGCAGCCCCTACAATTCTGGGGCCAACGTCCTGGCTTTC. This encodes CASSPYNSGANVLAF.

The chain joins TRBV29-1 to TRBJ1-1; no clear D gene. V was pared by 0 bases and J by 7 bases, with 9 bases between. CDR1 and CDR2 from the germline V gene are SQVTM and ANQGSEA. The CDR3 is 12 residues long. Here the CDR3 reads CSVEDQLSEAFF. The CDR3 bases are TGCAGCGTTGAAGATCAACTAAGTGAAGCTTTCTTT.

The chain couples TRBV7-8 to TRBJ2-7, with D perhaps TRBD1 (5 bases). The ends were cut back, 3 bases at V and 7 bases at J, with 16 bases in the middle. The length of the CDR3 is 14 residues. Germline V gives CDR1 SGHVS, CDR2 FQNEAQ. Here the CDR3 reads CASSFSPRVREQYF. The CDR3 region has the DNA TGTGCCAGCAGCTTCTCCCCCAGGGTTCGGGAGCAGTACTTC.

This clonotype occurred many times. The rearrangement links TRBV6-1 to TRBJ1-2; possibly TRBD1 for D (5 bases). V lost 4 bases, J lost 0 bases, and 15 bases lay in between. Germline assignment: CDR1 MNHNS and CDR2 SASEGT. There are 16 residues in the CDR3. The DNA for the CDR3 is TGTGCCAGCAGTGCGACAGCGAACCGACCTAACTATGGCTACACCTTC. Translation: CASSATANRPNYGYTF.

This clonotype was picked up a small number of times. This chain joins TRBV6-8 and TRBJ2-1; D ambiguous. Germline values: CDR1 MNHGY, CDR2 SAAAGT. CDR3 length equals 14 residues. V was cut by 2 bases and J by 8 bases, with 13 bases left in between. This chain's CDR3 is CASSYVGLIDEQFF. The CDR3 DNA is TGTGCCAGCAGTTACGTAGGGTTAATCGATGAGCAGTTCTTC.

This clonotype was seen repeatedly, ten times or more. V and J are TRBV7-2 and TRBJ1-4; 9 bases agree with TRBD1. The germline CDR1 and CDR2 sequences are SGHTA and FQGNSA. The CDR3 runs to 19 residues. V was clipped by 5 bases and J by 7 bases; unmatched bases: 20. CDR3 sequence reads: CASSLASGTGRLIGEKLFF. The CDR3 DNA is TGTGCCAGCAGCCTTGCATCCGGGACAGGGAGATTAATAGGTGAAAAACTGTTTTTT.

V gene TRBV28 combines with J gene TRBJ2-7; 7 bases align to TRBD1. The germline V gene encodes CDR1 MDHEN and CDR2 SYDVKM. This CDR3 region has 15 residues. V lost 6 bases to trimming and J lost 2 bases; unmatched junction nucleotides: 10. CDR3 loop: CASRRLQGTAYEQYF. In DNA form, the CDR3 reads TGTGCCAGCAGACGCCTACAGGGGACGGCCTACGAGCAGTACTTC.

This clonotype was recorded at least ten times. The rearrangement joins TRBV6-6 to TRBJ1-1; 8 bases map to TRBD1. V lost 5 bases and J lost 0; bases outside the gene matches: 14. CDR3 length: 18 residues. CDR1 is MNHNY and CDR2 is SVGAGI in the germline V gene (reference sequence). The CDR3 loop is CASSTGQGAGRMNTEAFF. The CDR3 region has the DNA TGTGCCAGCAGTACCGGACAGGGCGCGGGACGAATGAACACTGAAGCTTTCTTT.

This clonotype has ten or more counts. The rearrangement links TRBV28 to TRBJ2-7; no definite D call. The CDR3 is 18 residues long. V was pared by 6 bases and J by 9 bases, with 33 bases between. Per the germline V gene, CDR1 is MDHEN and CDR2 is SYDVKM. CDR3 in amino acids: CASSPPDKGLKIVKGQYF. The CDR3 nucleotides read TGTGCCAGCAGCCCTCCCGACAAGGGCCTAAAGATAGTTAAAGGGCAGTACTTC.

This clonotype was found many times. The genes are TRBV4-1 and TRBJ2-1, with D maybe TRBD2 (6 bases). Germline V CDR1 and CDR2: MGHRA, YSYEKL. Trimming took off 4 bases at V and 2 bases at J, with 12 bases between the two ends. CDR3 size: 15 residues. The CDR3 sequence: CASSLRRVTYNEQFF. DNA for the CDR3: TGCGCCAGCAGCCTAAGGAGGGTAACCTACAATGAGCAGTTCTTC.

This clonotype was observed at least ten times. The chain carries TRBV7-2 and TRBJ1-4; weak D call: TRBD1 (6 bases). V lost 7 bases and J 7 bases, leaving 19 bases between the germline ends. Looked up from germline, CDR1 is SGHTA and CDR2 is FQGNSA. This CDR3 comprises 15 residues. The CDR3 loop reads CASTEDSHRAEKLFF. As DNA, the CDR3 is TGTGCCAGCACCGAGGACAGCCATAGGGCTGAAAAACTGTTTTTT. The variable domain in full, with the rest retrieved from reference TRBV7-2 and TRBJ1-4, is GAGVSQSPSNKVTEKGKDVELRCDPISGHTALYWYRQSLGQGLEFLIYFQGNSAPDKSGLPSDRFSAERTGGSVSTLTIQRTQQEDSAVYLCASTEDSHRAEKLFFGSGTQLSVL.

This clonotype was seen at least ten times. CDR3 nucleotide sequence: TGTGCCAGCAGCGTTTCCGGGACCTTAGACGCAGATACGCAGTATTTT. Translated: CASSVSGTLDADTQYF. The genes are TRBV11-3 and TRBJ2-3; the D call may be TRBD1 or TRBD2 (5 bases each). Between the trimmed V and J ends, which lost 5 bases and 4 bases, there was a span of 19 bases. The germline V gene has CDR1 SGHNT and CDR2 YENEEA. This CDR3 has 16 residues.

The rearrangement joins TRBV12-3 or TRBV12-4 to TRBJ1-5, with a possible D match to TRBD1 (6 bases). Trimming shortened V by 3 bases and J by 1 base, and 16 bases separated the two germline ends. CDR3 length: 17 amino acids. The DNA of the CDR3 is TGTGCCAGCAGTTTGAGCGGGGGCCTGGGCAGCAATCAGCCCCAGCATTTT. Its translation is CASSLSGGLGSNQPQHF.

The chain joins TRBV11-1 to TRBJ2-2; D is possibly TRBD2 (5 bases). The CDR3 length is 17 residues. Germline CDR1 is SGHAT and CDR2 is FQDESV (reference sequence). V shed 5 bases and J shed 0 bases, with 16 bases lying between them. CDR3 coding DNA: TGTGCCAGCAGCAACCGGTGGGAGACATCGAACACCGGGGAGCTGTTTTTT. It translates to CASSNRWETSNTGELFF.

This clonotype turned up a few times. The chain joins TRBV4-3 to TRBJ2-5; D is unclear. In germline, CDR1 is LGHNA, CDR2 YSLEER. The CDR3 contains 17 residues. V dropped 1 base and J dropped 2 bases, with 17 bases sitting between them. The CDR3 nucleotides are TGCGCCAGCAGCCAAGTCTTAGGAAGGGTGGAGCAAGAGACCCAGTACTTC. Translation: CASSQVLGRVEQETQYF.

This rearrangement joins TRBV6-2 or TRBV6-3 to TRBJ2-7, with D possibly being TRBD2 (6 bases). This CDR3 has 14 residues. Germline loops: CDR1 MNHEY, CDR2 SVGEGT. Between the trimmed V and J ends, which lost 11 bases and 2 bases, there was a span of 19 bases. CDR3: CAAAGGQKAYEQYF. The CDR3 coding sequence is TGTGCCGCCGCCGGGGGTCAGAAAGCCTACGAGCAGTACTTC.

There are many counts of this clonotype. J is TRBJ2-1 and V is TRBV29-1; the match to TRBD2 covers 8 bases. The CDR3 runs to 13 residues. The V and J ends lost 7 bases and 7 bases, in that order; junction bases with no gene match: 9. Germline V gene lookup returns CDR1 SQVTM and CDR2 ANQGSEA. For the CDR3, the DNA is TGCAGCGCCTCGACTAGCGTCGGGAATGAGCAGTTCTTC. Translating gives CSASTSVGNEQFF.

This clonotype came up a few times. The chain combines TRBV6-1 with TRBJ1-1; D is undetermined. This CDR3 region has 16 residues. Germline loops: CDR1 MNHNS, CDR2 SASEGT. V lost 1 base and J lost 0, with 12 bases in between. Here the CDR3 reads CASSEVAGRLNTEAFF. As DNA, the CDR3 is TGTGCCAGCAGTGAAGTGGCCGGCCGCCTGAACACTGAAGCTTTCTTT.

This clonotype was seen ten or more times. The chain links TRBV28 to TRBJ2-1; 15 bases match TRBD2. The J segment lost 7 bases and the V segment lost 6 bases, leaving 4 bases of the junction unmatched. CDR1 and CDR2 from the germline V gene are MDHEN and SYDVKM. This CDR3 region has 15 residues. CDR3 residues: CASSRGTSGRNEQFF. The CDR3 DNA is TGTGCCAGCAGCCGCGGGACTAGCGGGAGGAATGAGCAGTTCTTC.

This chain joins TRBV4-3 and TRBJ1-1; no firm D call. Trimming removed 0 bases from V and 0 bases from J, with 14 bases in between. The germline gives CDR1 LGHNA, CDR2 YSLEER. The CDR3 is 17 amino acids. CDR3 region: CASSQEIALAVNTEAFF. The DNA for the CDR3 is TGCGCCAGCAGCCAAGAGATAGCCCTTGCGGTGAACACTGAAGCTTTCTTT.

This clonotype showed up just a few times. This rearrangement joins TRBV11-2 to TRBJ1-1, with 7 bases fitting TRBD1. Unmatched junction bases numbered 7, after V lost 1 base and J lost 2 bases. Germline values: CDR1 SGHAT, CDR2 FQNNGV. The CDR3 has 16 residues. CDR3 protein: CASSLGGGSSNTEAFF. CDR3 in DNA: TGTGCCAGCAGCTTAGGAGGGGGCTCATCCAACACTGAAGCTTTCTTT.

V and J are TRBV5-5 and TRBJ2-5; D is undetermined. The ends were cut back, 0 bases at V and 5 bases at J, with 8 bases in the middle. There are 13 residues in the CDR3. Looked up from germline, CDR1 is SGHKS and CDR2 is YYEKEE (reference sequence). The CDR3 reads CASSLGVMETQYF. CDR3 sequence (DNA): TGTGCCAGCAGCTTGGGAGTGATGGAGACCCAGTACTTC.

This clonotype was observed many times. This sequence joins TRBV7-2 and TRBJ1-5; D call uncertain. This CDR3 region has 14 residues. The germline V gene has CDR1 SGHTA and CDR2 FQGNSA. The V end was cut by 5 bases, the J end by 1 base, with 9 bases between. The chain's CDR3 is CASSPIGSNQPQHF. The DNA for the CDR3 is TGTGCCAGCAGCCCGATCGGGAGCAATCAGCCCCAGCATTTT.

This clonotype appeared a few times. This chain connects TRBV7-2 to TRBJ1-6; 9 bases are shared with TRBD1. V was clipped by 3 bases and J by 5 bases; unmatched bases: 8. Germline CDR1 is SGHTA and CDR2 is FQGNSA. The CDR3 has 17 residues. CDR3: CASSFEFTGGDNSPLHF. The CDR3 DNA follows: TGTGCCAGCAGCTTTGAATTTACAGGGGGCGATAATTCACCCCTCCACTTT.

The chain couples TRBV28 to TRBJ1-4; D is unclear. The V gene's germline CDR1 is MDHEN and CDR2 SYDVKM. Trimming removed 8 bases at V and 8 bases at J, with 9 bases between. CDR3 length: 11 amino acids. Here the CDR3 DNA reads TGTGCCAGCCTTCTTCGGGAAAAACTGTTTTTT. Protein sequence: CASLLREKLFF.

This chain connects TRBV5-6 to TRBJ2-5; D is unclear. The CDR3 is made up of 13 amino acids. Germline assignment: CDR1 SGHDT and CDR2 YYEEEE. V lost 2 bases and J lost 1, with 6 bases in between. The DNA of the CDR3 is TGTGCCAGCAGCTTTCCAGTCCAAGAGACCCAGTACTTC. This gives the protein CASSFPVQETQYF. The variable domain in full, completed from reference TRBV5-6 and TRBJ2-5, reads DAGVTQSPTHLIKTRGQQVTLRCSPKSGHDTVSWYQQALGQGPQFIFQYYEEEERQRGNFPDRFSGHQFPNYSSELNVNALLLGDSALYLCASSFPVQETQYFGPGTRLLVL.